The following is a T cell receptor (beta chain) sequence with its context. Clones were read by immunoSEQ multiplex PCR, and TCRdb kept only the in-frame ones, dropping some. The sample includes around 41,000 clones, about 89% seen only once; the top ten take about 0.42%. The data were obtained in a study of T cell changes during pregnancy in multiple sclerosis. The source was CD4+ T cells from peripheral blood mononuclear cells, collected in the third trimester of pregnancy. The TCR comes from a female donor in good health, enrolled as a control in a pregnancy study.

CDR3 protein: CASSYSRSFNTEAFF. The CDR3 bases are TGTGCCAGCAGTTACTCCAGAAGTTTTAACACTGAAGCTTTCTTT. The chain has TRBV6-6 and TRBJ1-1; D ambiguous. CDR1 and CDR2 (germline): MNHNY, SVGAGI (reference sequence). The germline V and J ends were trimmed by 0 bases and 2 bases, with 10 bases remaining between them. CDR3 size: 15 residues.